This entry describes one TCR beta chain. The antigen this receptor binds is unknown. Within one base of it there is no much larger clone, and no base qualities were kept. This sample is part of a study of cytomegalovirus exposure and HLA in healthy donors (dated by TCRdb to 2017 to 2019). Describing the broader study: In an earlier analysis of under 750 of the donors, 276 Gb of sequence data and 117 million unique TCR beta sequences from roughly 180 million T cells were reported. The later analysis used no new phenotypic data to find candidate immune exposures, relying instead on TCR beta sequences and their occurrence across donors. Among the roughly 430 genotyped donors, around 79% belonged to the genetic ancestry cluster associated with self-reported Caucasian donors. Typing coverage differed by locus: A, B, C, DRB1 and DQB1 were typed in about 620-640 donors, DQA1 in 500 to 550, DPA1 in 600 to 610, and DPB1 in 472. Four to six DR-DQ haplotypes were handled as single units for association and clustering, since linkage in the cohort was strong. Using immunosequencing, the study profiled T cell repertoires from about 610 subjects and related those repertoires to cytomegalovirus serostatus. Class I and class II HLA loci were covered by the typing at four-digit resolution. Alongside the repertoire data, information on donor age, sex, ethnicity and CMV serostatus was compiled. Roughly 310 gigabases of sequencing data and tens of millions of unique TCR sequences were included in an early release covering several hundred HLA-typed donors. A separate validation cohort of roughly 130 different subjects was used in addition to the roughly 670-subject first cohort. A later genetic analysis used genome-wide SNP genotypes for about three fifths of the roughly 700 donors, treating that subset as a discovery cohort. Among a few hundred genotyped donors of the cohort, an average of approximately 240,000 unique TCR beta nucleotide sequences were sequenced per donor, roughly 18% of them non-productive. Every repertoire in the discovery cohort had been generated on one and the same sequencing platform. To study patterns of TCR occurrence, a later analysis re-analyzed previously published TCR beta repertoires from around 660 donors and added high-resolution HLA genotyping. To decide whether each TCR beta V gene segment behaved as functional or pseudogenic, an earlier analysis of several hundred of the donors relied on high-throughput TCR beta sequencing. The study was designed to test whether signatures of past pathogen exposure could be identified by cataloging public T cell receptors. To predict cytomegalovirus infection status, the study brought together high-throughput TCR immunosequencing, statistical association of individual TCRs with disease status, and machine learning. The paper as a whole reports these results and caveats: In vitro tests confirmed that a few of the cytomegalovirus-associated TCR beta chains recognize cytomegalovirus antigens. Compared with the roughly 710-donor mean, donors in an Asian-associated ancestry cluster had fewer N-insertions in productive TCRs, according to a later genetic analysis. While some public TCRs were present in many individuals, most TCR sequences turned up only very rarely across donors. The presence/absence analyses assumed that sequencing depth was roughly uniform across donors, and that assumption may not be true. Broadly in line with IMGT annotations, most TCR beta V segments showed up in productive rearrangements about 90% or about 30% of the time in an earlier analysis of 587 of the donors. Correlated functional status among segregating V segments might reflect linkage disequilibrium, but an unknown experimental factor could not be ruled out. A cluster of highly shared sequence variants was judged likely to be a technical artifact of the sequencing pipeline. Because counts were too low, seventeen rarely observed V segments, including chromosome 9 orphons, were excluded from the earlier analysis of roughly 580 of the donors. HLA typing was unavailable for some donors at each locus, so association tests used only the typed subset. A further reported finding was that TCR beta sequences accurately predicted the HLA-A and HLA-B alleles for most subjects in the first cohort. At a false discovery rate of 0.05, a later analysis linked some 17,000 TCR beta sequences to specific HLA alleles. According to a later analysis, TCR association rates differed among HLA loci, with DRB1 alleles showing the most associated TCRs and HLA-C alleles showing the fewest. In a later analysis, several top co-occurrence clusters were reported to appear linked to parvovirus B19, influenza, CMV and Epstein-Barr virus. This cohort had only TCR beta chains sequenced, and the lack of alpha or paired-chain data limited which features could be detected. The authors suggested that the approach could potentially be extended to other disease states and immunological phenotypes. In a later analysis, most CMV-associated TCR beta chains were found to appear HLA-restricted, with HLA associations seemingly driven largely by CMV exposure. The study listed around 160 TCR beta chains as associated with cytomegalovirus. Some IMGT-functional V segments, including TRBV6-2 and TRBV6-3, could not be distinguished by the 87-base-pair reads and were therefore excluded. In a later analysis, HLA-associated TCR beta chains showed more clonal expansion and lower generation probabilities than non-associated chains that were equally common. The classifier was reported to diagnose cytomegalovirus status with high specificity and sensitivity in both the original cohort and the validation cohort. The only immune exposure information available for the cohort was CMV serostatus. When HLA alleles, especially DR and DQ, strongly co-occurred, attributing TCR associations to individual alleles was difficult. An association between a missense DCLRE1C variant and V-gene and J-gene trimming of TCR beta chains was found in a later genetic analysis and replicated in an independent cohort.

Reading from cysteine to phenylalanine, the CDR3 counts 13 amino acids. Left in the record is the CDR3 DNA by itself, 39 bases read in frame from the first base. Trimming takes 3 bases from V and 10 bases from J, and the germline ends sit 14 bases apart. Taken from the germline V gene, the CDR1 and CDR2 loops are MDHEN and SYDVKM. The cohort was made up of 666 healthy bone marrow donors. All cohort members were sampled while nominally healthy, although unrecorded immune exposures were likely present. The donor tested CMV seronegative, placing the donor among the approximately 360 seronegative members of the cohort. A peripheral blood sample was provided by each donor, and peripheral blood mononuclear cells were used for TCR beta sequencing. Genomic DNA extraction from the blood cell samples was performed with the Qiagen DNeasy Blood Extraction Kit. Libraries were prepared through the immunoSEQ multiplex PCR assay. For the multiplex PCR, a mixture combining 60 forward primers for TCR Vbeta segments and 13 reverse primers for TCR Jbeta segments was used. A multiplex PCR assay on genomic DNA amplified the CDR3 region of rearranged TCR beta genes. The amplified TCR beta libraries were sequenced on the Illumina HiSeq System as 87-base-pair reads. In the source study's methods: A later analysis counted about 80 million unique TCR beta chains across the 650 to 700 repertoires, and some 11 million of these chains were shared by at least two donors. Raw reads were error-corrected and collapsed into unique sequences by a nearest-neighbor algorithm in which closely related sequences were merged to remove PCR and sequencing errors. V, D and J gene segments were assigned by aligning CDR3 sequences to IMGT reference sequences. For a sequence to be retained, a match of at least six nucleotides to both a V gene segment and a J gene segment was required. Rearrangements were called productive when the CDR3 lacked stop codons and stayed in frame with V and J; all others were non-productive. Following IMGT convention, CDR3 was defined as the stretch from the second conserved V-encoded cysteine up to the conserved J-encoded phenylalanine. The earlier analysis of about 610 of the donors excluded sequences that lacked an unambiguous match to a single V gene segment. An earlier analysis of just under 600 of the donors called V segments functional above 56.7% productive rearrangements and segregating when the between-donor standard deviation exceeded 5%. To diagnose cytomegalovirus status from the catalog of TCR beta chain sequences, a statistical classification framework was built. In a later analysis, TCR nucleotide sequences were compared against IMGT/GENE-DB human TR gene sequences so that V and J genes could be assigned. In a later analysis, CDR3 sequences and most-parsimonious VDJ recombination scenarios were assigned using the TCRdist pipeline. In a later analysis, every TCR beta chain was defined by the combination of its CDR3 amino acid sequence and its V-gene family, and reads without a unique V-gene family were dropped. A later analysis removed 500 to 600 highly shared, low-generation-probability nucleotide sequences to deal with suspected cross-contamination and a sequencing artifact. A later analysis calculated a clonal expansion index for each public chain from normalized within-repertoire ranks of inferred template counts. A later analysis computed generation probabilities with a VDJ recombination model fitted to out-of-frame rearrangements, and checked the results against IGoR. In a later analysis, hypergeometric tests were used to score TCR-TCR, TCR-HLA and TCR-CMV co-occurrence, with a repertoire-size bias correction applied to TCR pairs. In a later analysis, false discovery rates were estimated by permuting HLA or CMV assignments 20 times. A later analysis grouped co-occurring TCRs with DBSCAN, adding TCRdist sequence similarity when clustering within HLA-allele-positive subsets. For co-occurrence clustering, repertoires with fewer than 30,000 or more than 120,000 public chains were excluded, along with roughly 5 repertoires with anomalous nucleotide sharing. TCRdb stores this immuneACCESS table with in-frame sequences only. Part of the clones is absent; in the studies checked, under half of the shortfall reflects unresolved V genes, and no reason is known for the rest. The V and J calls and clone size come from that table; D and trimming were worked out from the DNA. Counted in this sample were about 160,000 clones; approximately 77% of them appeared once. About 1.6% of the sample goes to the ten largest clones.

The sample was PBMCs. The clonotype comes from a male donor in good health and CMV-seronegative. The rearranged chain carries TRBV28 and TRBJ2-3; a weak D assignment points to TRBD2 (6 bases agree). The bases are TGTGCCAGCAGTTTGTTAGGTTCGGGGGCGCAGTATTTT. This codes for CASSLLGSGAQYF.